This T cell receptor beta chain was sequenced during a study of chronic HIV infection and antiretroviral therapy. From the 5' RACE reads, TCRdb called clonotypes with MiXCR, one entry per CDR3 protein. The sample includes some 43,000 distinct CDR3 sequences, 15% to 20% seen only once; the top ten take over 2.5%. This CDR3 has 17 residues. V trimming: 1 base; J trimming: 5 bases; junction bases outside the gene matches: 10. Germline loops: CDR1 MNHNS, CDR2 SASEGT. The rearrangement links TRBV6-1 to TRBJ2-7; 11 nucleotides agree with TRBD2. The sequence derives from an adult who had HIV and had not received antiretroviral therapy, or was an uninfected healthy control (not recorded which). Sequenced input: peripheral blood. The CDR3 region has the DNA TGTGCCAGCAGTGAAGGAGCTTTTAGCGGGAGGGACCACGAGCAGTACTTC. As protein: CASSEGAFSGRDHEQYF.